Described below is a single T cell receptor beta chain sequence and its context. Repertoires were generated with immunoSEQ multiplex PCR, while TCRdb's copy carries only in-frame clones and drops some. Of some 240,000 clones listed, more than 65% are singletons. This CDR3 is 13 amino acids long. Germline CDR1 and CDR2: MGHDK and SYGVNS. V dropped 4 bases and J dropped 1 base, with 7 bases sitting between them. These data belong to a study of blood T cell repertoires in COVID-19. The TCR comes from a woman aged 40 to 50 who had recovered from COVID-19. Sequences were obtained from peripheral blood. The chain combines TRBV25-1 with TRBJ1-1, with D unresolved. CDR3 in amino acids: CASSAAGNTEAFF. Here the CDR3 DNA reads TGTGCCAGCAGTGCGGCGGGGAACACTGAAGCTTTCTTT.